Presented here are 19 T cell receptor beta chains from one specimen sequenced in a study of spatial heterogeneity in lung cancer. Time point specified: blood at routine non-recurrence follow-up after resection. TCRdb reprocessed the 5' RACE reads with MiXCR, giving one entry per CDR3 protein. The sample carries nearly 95,000 distinct CDR3 sequences, 19% recorded once. The sequenced sample was PBMCs, obtained at follow-up. These receptors originate from a male donor with early-stage non-small cell lung cancer.

This chain uses TRBV3-1 with TRBJ2-5; no firm D call. The CDR3 spans 14 residues. V was trimmed by 1 base and J by 3 bases, leaving 9 bases between them. Germline assignment: CDR1 LGHDT and CDR2 YNNKEL (reference sequence). CDR3 amino acids: CASSQVMEKETQYF. CDR3 in DNA: TGTGCCAGCAGCCAAGTGATGGAGAAAGAGACCCAGTACTTC.

The chain uses TRBV27 and TRBJ1-2; D call uncertain. The CDR3 is 11 residues long. V was trimmed by 3 bases and J by 7 bases, leaving 6 bases between them. From germline, CDR1 is MNHEY and CDR2 SMNVEV (reference sequence). DNA for the CDR3: TGTGCCAGCAGTTTTACGGGTGGCTACACCTTC. It yields the protein CASSFTGGYTF.

This chain uses TRBV2 with TRBJ1-2; D unresolved. Between the trimmed V and J ends, which lost 4 bases and 4 bases, there was a span of 4 bases. The CDR3 is made up of 11 amino acids. Germline CDR1 SNHLY, CDR2 FYNNEI. The CDR3, as DNA: TGTGCCAGCAGTGTCAGCTATGGCTACACCTTC. As protein: CASSVSYGYTF.

This clonotype was counted between two and nine times. CDR3 residues: CASSKRGSNTEAFF. CDR3 DNA: TGTGCCAGCAGCAAAAGAGGTTCGAACACTGAAGCTTTCTTT. The chain has TRBV11-2 and TRBJ1-1; no definite D call. CDR3 length equals 14 residues. V lost 5 bases, J lost 1 base, and 11 bases lay in between. Germline values: CDR1 SGHAT, CDR2 FQNNGV. Together with reference TRBV11-2 and TRBJ1-1, the CDR3 gives the full variable domain: EAGVAQSPRYKIIEKRQSVAFWCNPISGHATLYWYQQILGQGPKLLIQFQNNGVVDDSQLPKDRFSAERLKGVDSTLKIQPAKLEDSAVYLCASSKRGSNTEAFFGQGTRLTVV.

This clonotype was seen ten or more times. The chain combines TRBV10-3 with TRBJ2-2, with 7 bases identical to TRBD1. CDR3 size: 13 residues. Germline CDR1 and CDR2: ENHRY and SYGVKD. V was clipped by 4 bases and J by 7 bases; unmatched bases: 3. In DNA form, the CDR3 reads TGTGCCATCAGTGCCAGGGGGAACGGGGAGCTGTTTTTT. Its translation: CAISARGNGELFF.

The V call is TRBV7-8, the J call TRBJ2-3, with TRBD2 matching 11 bases. After removal of 5 bases from V and 7 bases from J, the junction contained 11 bases not matched to a gene. Per germline, CDR1 SGHVS and CDR2 FQNEAQ. The CDR3 totals 16 residues. CDR3 sequence reads: CASSGLGTSGWNTQYF. DNA for the CDR3: TGTGCCAGCAGCGGACTAGGGACTAGCGGATGGAATACGCAGTATTTT.

This clonotype was observed a few times. The chain links TRBV20-1 to TRBJ2-7, with TRBD2 as a possible D gene (5 bases). V was trimmed by 3 bases and J by 5 bases, leaving 8 bases between them. From germline, CDR1 is DFQATT and CDR2 SNEGSKA (reference sequence). This CDR3 has 11 residues. The CDR3 DNA reads TGCAGTGCTAGTTCCGGGAACGAGCAGTACTTC. It codes for CSASSGNEQYF.

This clonotype was found many times. J is TRBJ1-5 and V is TRBV29-1; D is possibly TRBD1 (6 bases). V shed 5 bases and J shed 6 bases, with 17 bases lying between them. This CDR3 spans 14 amino acids. Germline CDR1 is SQVTM and CDR2 is ANQGSEA. The DNA of the CDR3 is TGCAGCGTTTTTAGTCCGGGGGCCGGTCAGCCCCAGCATTTT. This encodes CSVFSPGAGQPQHF.

V gene TRBV29-1 combines with J gene TRBJ2-7; D is possibly TRBD1 or TRBD2 (5 bases each). The CDR3 sequence is 13 residues long. Trimming left V 5 bases short and J 2 bases short, with 13 bases between. Germline lookup yields CDR1 SQVTM and CDR2 ANQGSEA. CDR3 coding DNA: TGCAGCGTTACGGGACGTCTAACCTACGAGCAGTACTTC. It is translated as CSVTGRLTYEQYF.

This clonotype appeared many times. V gene TRBV29-1 combines with J gene TRBJ1-1; D is undetermined. This CDR3 has 15 amino acids. CDR1 is SQVTM and CDR2 is ANQGSEA in the germline V gene. Trimming cost V 1 base and J 4 bases, with 16 bases left between them. CDR3 sequence: CSVEVRARAVTEAFF. The CDR3 region has the DNA TGCAGCGTTGAAGTGAGAGCCCGGGCGGTCACTGAAGCTTTCTTT.

The DNA of the CDR3 is TGTGCCACCAGCAGAGATCAGAACAGGGGAGGGTTCTTC. Translation: CATSRDQNRGGFF. The chain employs TRBV15 and TRBJ2-1; D might be TRBD1 (7 bases). Trimming stripped 0 bases from V and 15 bases from J, with 15 bases between. Germline lookup yields CDR1 LNHNV and CDR2 YYDKDF (reference sequence). The CDR3 consists of 13 residues. Complete variable domain (other parts from reference TRBV15 and TRBJ2-1): DAMVIQNPRYQVTQFGKPVTLSCSQTLNHNVMYWYQQKSSQAPKLLFHYYDKDFNNEADTPDNFQSRRPNTSFCFLDIRSPGLGDTAMYLCATSRDQNRGGFFGPGTRLTVL.

This clonotype was counted a few times. This sequence joins TRBV3-1 and TRBJ1-5; D is undetermined. Deletions cut 4 bases from V and 9 bases from J, with 10 bases between. The germline CDR1 and CDR2 sequences are LGHDT and YNNKEL (reference sequence). The CDR3 is 12 amino acids. In DNA, the CDR3 is TGTGCCAGCAGCCGCAACGGAGGGCCCCAGCATTTT. Protein: CASSRNGGPQHF.

This clonotype was detected ten times or more. The gene calls are TRBV12-5 and TRBJ2-1, with 8 bases lining up with TRBD2. The V segment lost 8 bases and the J segment 4 bases; nucleotides outside the gene matches: 4. Germline values: CDR1 LGHNT, CDR2 FRNRAP. The CDR3 is 13 amino acids. The CDR3 DNA follows: TGTGCTAGTCGCGGGGGGTTATACAATGAGCAGTTCTTC. It encodes CASRGGLYNEQFF. Based on the CDR3 plus reference TRBV12-5 and TRBJ2-1, the full variable domain is DARVTQTPRHKVTEMGQEVTMRCQPILGHNTVFWYRQTMMQGLELLAYFRNRAPLDDSGMPKDRFSAEMPDATLATLKIQPSEPRDSAVYFCASRGGLYNEQFFGPGTRLTVL.

J is TRBJ1-6 and V is TRBV10-3; D ambiguous. The V end was cut by 7 bases, the J end by 6 bases, with 10 bases between. The CDR3 totals 13 residues. In germline, CDR1 is ENHRY, CDR2 SYGVKD. The CDR3: CAITDNSNSPLHF. CDR3 sequence (DNA): TGTGCCATCACCGACAACAGTAATTCACCCCTCCACTTT.

This clonotype came up many times. V gene TRBV7-9 combines with J gene TRBJ1-4, with no clear D. The CDR3 has 15 amino acids. The germline V gene encodes CDR1 SEHNR and CDR2 FQNEAQ (reference sequence). Trimming shortened V by 1 base and J by 3 bases, and 9 bases separated the two germline ends. The CDR3 spells CASSLGQASNEKLFF. DNA for the CDR3: TGTGCCAGCAGCTTAGGCCAGGCCTCTAATGAAAAACTGTTTTTT.

This clonotype was counted only a few times. The chain has TRBV4-3 and TRBJ2-1, with TRBD1 matching over 9 bases. The CDR3 is 16 residues long. The germline CDR1 and CDR2 sequences are LGHNA and YSLEER. Unmatched junction bases numbered 8, after V lost 0 bases and J lost 8 bases. The CDR3 sequence is CASSQDGGQGPHEQFF. The CDR3 DNA is TGCGCCAGCAGCCAAGATGGGGGACAGGGACCCCATGAGCAGTTCTTC.

Details on this clonotype: Germline is not matched at one junction end, which may reflect a read error. The chain employs TRBV30 and TRBJ1-2, with D possibly TRBD1 on 6 matching bases. The CDR3 is made up of 11 amino acids. CDR1 is GTSNPN, CDR2 SVGIG, per germline (reference sequence). CDR3 residues: CARNRDRGYIF. The CDR3 nucleotides read TGTGCCCGGAACAGGGATCGAGGCTACATCTTC.

This rearrangement joins TRBV6-5 to TRBJ2-2; D ambiguous. Germline V gene data show CDR1 as MNHEY and CDR2 as SVGAGI. Trimming took off 6 bases at V and 3 bases at J, with 11 bases between the two ends. The CDR3 totals 14 residues. DNA for the CDR3: TGTGCCAGCAGCCCTCGACGGTACACCGGGGAGCTGTTTTTT. Protein: CASSPRRYTGELFF.

V gene TRBV27 combines with J gene TRBJ1-2, with D possibly being TRBD1 (5 bases). Germline-derived CDR1 and CDR2 are MNHEY and SMNVEV (reference sequence). Trimming removed 2 bases from V and 6 bases from J, with 22 bases in between. The CDR3 is made up of 17 amino acids. CDR3 nucleotides: TGTGCCAGCAGTTTAGCCCCTCCCGGGACGCGGTACGATGGCTACACCTTC. As protein: CASSLAPPGTRYDGYTF.